The present entry profiles one T cell receptor beta chain with its context. Participants, about 18 to 95 years old, spanned approximately 26 US areas. Participants' own reports of clinical history determined their cohort assignment. Symptom resolution, clearance, or two negative PCRs marked donors in Cohort 3 as recovered. The record originates from a study of blood T cell repertoires in COVID-19. Measured with immunoSEQ multiplex PCR; TCRdb has only the in-frame clones, and not every one. The top ten clones hold approximately 9.1% of a sample with about 150,000 clones, about 86% of them seen once. CDR1 and CDR2 (germline): SGHNT, YYREEE (reference sequence). The trim removed 0 bases at V and 5 bases at J, leaving 2 bases unmatched. The CDR3 contains 13 residues.

The chain couples TRBV5-4 to TRBJ2-7; 7 positions agree with TRBD2. The sample taken for sequencing was PBMCs or T cells enriched from blood (not recorded which). The source is a man aged 50 to 60 who had recovered from COVID-19. The CDR3 sequence is CASSLVGGDEQYF. DNA of the CDR3: TGTGCCAGCAGCTTGGTTGGGGGGGACGAGCAGTACTTC.